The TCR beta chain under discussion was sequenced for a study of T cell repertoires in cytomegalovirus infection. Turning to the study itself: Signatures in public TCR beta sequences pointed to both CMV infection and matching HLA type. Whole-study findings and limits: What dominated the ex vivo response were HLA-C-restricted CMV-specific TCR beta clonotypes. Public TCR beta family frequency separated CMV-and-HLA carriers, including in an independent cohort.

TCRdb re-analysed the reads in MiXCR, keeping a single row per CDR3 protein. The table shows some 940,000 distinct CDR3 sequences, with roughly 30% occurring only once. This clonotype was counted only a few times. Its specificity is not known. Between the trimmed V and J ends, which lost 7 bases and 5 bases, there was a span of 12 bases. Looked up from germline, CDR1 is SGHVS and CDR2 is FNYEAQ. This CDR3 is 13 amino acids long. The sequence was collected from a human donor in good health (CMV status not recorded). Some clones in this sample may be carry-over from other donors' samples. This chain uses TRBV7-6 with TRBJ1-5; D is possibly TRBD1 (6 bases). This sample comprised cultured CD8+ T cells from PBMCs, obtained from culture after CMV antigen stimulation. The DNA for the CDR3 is TGTGCCAGCACACAGGGCCCTCATCAGCCCCAGCATTTT. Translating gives CASTQGPHQPQHF.